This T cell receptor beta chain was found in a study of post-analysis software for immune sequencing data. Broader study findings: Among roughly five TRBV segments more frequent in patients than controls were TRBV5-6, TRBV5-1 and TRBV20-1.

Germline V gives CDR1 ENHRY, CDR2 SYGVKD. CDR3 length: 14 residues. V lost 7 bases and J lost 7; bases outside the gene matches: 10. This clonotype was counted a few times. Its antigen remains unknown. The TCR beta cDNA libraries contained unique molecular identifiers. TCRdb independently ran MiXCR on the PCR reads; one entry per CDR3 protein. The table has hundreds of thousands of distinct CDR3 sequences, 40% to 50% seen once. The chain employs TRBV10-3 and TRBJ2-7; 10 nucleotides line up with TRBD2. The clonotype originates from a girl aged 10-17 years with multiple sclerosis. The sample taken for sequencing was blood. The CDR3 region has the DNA TGTGCCATCAAGGCCCTAGCGGGGGTGCGGGAGCAGTACTTC. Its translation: CAIKALAGVREQYF.